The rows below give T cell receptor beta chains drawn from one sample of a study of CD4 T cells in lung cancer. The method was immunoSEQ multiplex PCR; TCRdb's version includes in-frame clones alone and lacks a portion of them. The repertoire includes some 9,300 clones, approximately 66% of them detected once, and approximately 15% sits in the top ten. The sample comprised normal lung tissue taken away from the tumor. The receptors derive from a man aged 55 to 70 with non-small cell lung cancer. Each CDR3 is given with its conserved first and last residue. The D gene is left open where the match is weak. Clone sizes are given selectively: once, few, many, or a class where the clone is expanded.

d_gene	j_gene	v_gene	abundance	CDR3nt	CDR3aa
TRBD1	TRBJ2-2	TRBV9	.	TGTGCCAGCAGCTCCGGGACAGTAAGCGGGGAGCTGTTTTTT	CASSSGTVSGELFF
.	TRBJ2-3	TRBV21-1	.	TGTGCCAGGGGGGGAACAGGGGCGGACACAGATACGCAGTATTTT	CARGGTGADTDTQYF
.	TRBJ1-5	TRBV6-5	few	TGTGCCAGCAGTTACCGGGGAAACAATCAGCCCCAGCATTTT	CASSYRGNNQPQHF
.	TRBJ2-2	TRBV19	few	TGTGCCAGTAGACCGCGCCGTTCCGGGGAGCTGTTTTTT	CASRPRRSGELFF
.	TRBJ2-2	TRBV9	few	TGTGCCAGCAGCGTAGCGGGAGCCCCGTCCGGGGAGCTGTTTTTT	CASSVAGAPSGELFF
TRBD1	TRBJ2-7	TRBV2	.	TGTGCCAGCCAGCAGGGGGCCAACTACGAGCAGTACTTC	CASQQGANYEQYF
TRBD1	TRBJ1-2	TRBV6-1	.	TGTGCCAGCAGTGCCCTTCGAAGGACAGGGGCGGCTGGCTACACCTTC	CASSALRRTGAAGYTF
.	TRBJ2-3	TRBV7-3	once	TGTGCCAGCAGCTTCAGGGGAGATACGCAGTATTTT	CASSFRGDTQYF
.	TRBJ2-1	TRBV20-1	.	TGCAGTGCCCTCGCCTACAATGAGCAGTTCTTC	CSALAYNEQFF
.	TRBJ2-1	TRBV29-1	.	TGCAGCGTTGAAGATTGGCCGGGAGAATCCTACAATGAGCAGTTCTTC	CSVEDWPGESYNEQFF
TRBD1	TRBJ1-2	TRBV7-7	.	TGTGCCAGCAGCACCTCACAGGGGTGGAACTATGGCTACACCTTC	CASSTSQGWNYGYTF
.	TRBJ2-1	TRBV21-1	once	TGTGCCAGCAGCTCCCGAGCTAGCGGGTACCTCAATGAGCAGTTCTTC	CASSSRASGYLNEQFF
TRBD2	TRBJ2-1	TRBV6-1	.	TGTGCCAGCAGTGAAGCCGGGACTAGCGGGTACAATGAGCAGTTCTTC	CASSEAGTSGYNEQFF
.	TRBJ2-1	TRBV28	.	TGTGCCAGCAGGAGCACGTCGGAGTTCTTC	CASRSTSEFF
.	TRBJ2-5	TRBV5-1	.	TGCGCCAGCAGCCCCGGGACTCTCAAACGCAAGACCCAGTACTTC	CASSPGTLKRKTQYF
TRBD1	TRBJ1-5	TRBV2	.	TGTGCCAGCAGCTTAGGAGGACAGGGCGATCAGCCCCAGCATTTT	CASSLGGQGDQPQHF
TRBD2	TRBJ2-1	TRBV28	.	TGTGCCAGCCGAGCGGGAGGCTCTTACAATGAGCAGTTCTTC	CASRAGGSYNEQFF
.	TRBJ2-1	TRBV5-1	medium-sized	TGCGCCAGCAGCTTCGGCGGGTCCTACAATGAGCAGTTCTTC	CASSFGGSYNEQFF
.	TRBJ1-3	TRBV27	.	TGTGCCAGATGGGTGGCGGGTGAGGAGTCTGGAAACACCATATATTTT	CARWVAGEESGNTIYF
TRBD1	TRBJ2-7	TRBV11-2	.	TGTGCCAGTGCCTACAGGGGGGAAGGGGGCGAGCAGTACTTC	CASAYRGEGGEQYF
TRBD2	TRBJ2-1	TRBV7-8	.	TGTGCCAGCAGCTTATCACTAGCGGGAGCCAATGAGCAGTTCTTC	CASSLSLAGANEQFF
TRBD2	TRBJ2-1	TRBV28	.	TGTGCCAGCAGCCCTGGGACTAGCGGGAGCCCGCCGTTCTTC	CASSPGTSGSPPFF
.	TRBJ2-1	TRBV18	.	TGTGCCAGCTCACCACGCACAGGGAGAAACAATGAGCAGTTCTTC	CASSPRTGRNNEQFF
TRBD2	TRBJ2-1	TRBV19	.	TGTGCCAGTAGTATAGTACCCTCCGGGACTAGCGGGCGTCGCTCCTACAATGAGCAGTTCTTC	CASSIVPSGTSGRRSYNEQFF
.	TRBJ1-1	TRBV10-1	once	TGCGCCAGCAGTGACAGTATACCTGAGGGAGCTTTCTTT	CASSDSIPEGAFF
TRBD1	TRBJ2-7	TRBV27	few	TGTGCCAGCAGTCAAAGACAGGGGGTCACCCAGTACTTC	CASSQRQGVTQYF
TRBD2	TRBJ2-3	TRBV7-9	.	TGTGCCAGCAGCCTACGGGGCGGGGGGCCTGGCACAGATACGCAGTATTTT	CASSLRGGGPGTDTQYF
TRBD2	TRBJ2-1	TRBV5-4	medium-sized	TGTGCCAGCAGCTGGGGTAGCGGGAACCACAATGAGCAGTTCTTC	CASSWGSGNHNEQFF
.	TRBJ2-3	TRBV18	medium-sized	TGTGCCAGCTCACCACCGAGGGTCGGAGATACGCAGTATTTT	CASSPPRVGDTQYF
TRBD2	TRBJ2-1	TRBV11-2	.	TGTGCCAGCAGCTTACCCCGGGGACTAGCGAAAGACAATGAGCAGTTCTTC	CASSLPRGLAKDNEQFF
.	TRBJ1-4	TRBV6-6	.	TGTGCCAGCAGTTATCAGGGGACAGAAAAACTGTTTTTT	CASSYQGTEKLFF
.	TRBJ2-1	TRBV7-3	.	TGTGCCAGCAGCCCGACAGCTATTAGCTCCTACAATGAGCAGTTCTTC	CASSPTAISSYNEQFF
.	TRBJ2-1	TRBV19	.	TGTGCCAGTAGTAGAGGCGAGGGTGAGCAGTTCTTC	CASSRGEGEQFF
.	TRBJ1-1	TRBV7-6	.	TGTGCCAGCAGCTGGACAGCAATGGGCACTGAAGCTTTCTTT	CASSWTAMGTEAFF
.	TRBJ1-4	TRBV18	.	TGTGCCAGCTCACCTTCAGCGGTAGCTAATGAAAAACTGTTTTTT	CASSPSAVANEKLFF
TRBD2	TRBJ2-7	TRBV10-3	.	TGTGCCATCAGCGCTAGCGGGAGCAGGAACGAGCAGTACTTC	CAISASGSRNEQYF
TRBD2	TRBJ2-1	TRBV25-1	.	TGTGCCAGCAGTGAAATAGGGACTAGAAACTACAATGAGCAGTTCTTC	CASSEIGTRNYNEQFF
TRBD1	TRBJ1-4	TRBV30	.	TGTGCCTGGAGTGACCCCCCACAGGGGGGAAAGACAACTAATGAAAAACTGTTTTTT	CAWSDPPQGGKTTNEKLFF
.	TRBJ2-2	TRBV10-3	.	TGTGCCATCAGCGTTCCGACAACGAACACCGGGGAGCTGTTTTTT	CAISVPTTNTGELFF
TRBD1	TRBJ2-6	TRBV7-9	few	TGTGCCAGCAGCCCGAGGGGGCTCGAAGGGGCCAACGTCCTGACTTTC	CASSPRGLEGANVLTF
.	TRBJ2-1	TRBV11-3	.	TGTGCCAGCAGCTCCCCGGGTCTTGATGGTCACAATGAGCAGTTCTTC	CASSSPGLDGHNEQFF
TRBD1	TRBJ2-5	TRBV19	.	TGTGCCAGTAGTGTACGACAGGGCGAGACCCAGTACTTC	CASSVRQGETQYF
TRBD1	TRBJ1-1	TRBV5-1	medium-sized	TGCGCCAGCAGCCCGGAGACAGGGGGAAGGACTGAAGCTTTCTTT	CASSPETGGRTEAFF
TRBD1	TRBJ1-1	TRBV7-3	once	TGTGCCAGCAGCCGGGACAGACACACTGAAGCTTTCTTT	CASSRDRHTEAFF
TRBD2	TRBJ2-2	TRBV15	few	TGTGCCACCAGCGACCCGGGGGGGTGGTTCACCGGGGAGCTGTTTTTT	CATSDPGGWFTGELFF
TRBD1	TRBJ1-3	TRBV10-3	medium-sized	TGTGCCATCGGTGAACAGGGGAATCAAGGAAACACCATATATTTT	CAIGEQGNQGNTIYF
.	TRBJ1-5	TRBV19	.	TGTGCCAGTAGTCACGGGAGAGGTTGGGAAAATCAGCCCCAGCATTTT	CASSHGRGWENQPQHF
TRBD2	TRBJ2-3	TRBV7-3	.	TGTGCCAGCAGCAGACTCGGACTAGCGGGAGGAAGAGATACGCAGTATTTT	CASSRLGLAGGRDTQYF
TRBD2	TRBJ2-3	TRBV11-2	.	TGTGCCAGCAGCTTAGGAGTTTCCGCGGGAGGGCCCACAGATACGCAGTATTTT	CASSLGVSAGGPTDTQYF
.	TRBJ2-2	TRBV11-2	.	TGTGCCAGCAGCTTAGTGGGGCACACCGGGGAGCTGTTTTTT	CASSLVGHTGELFF
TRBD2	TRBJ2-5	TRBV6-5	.	TGTGCCAGCAGTCCAAGGACTAGCGGATTCACCCAGTACTTC	CASSPRTSGFTQYF
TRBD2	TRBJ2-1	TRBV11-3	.	TGTGCCAGCCGCGGGGGGGGTGAGCAGTTCTTC	CASRGGGEQFF
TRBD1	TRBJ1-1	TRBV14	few	TGTGCCAGCAGCCAAGCTCAGGGGGCTCGGGAGGCTTTCTTT	CASSQAQGAREAFF
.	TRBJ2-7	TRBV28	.	TGTGCCAGCAGTTTAGGTGGGGCCAGCTCCTACGAGCAGTACTTC	CASSLGGASSYEQYF
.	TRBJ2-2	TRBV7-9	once	TGTGCCAGCAGCTTACCATCTACAGGGTTCCACCGGGGAGCTGTTTTT	CASSLPSTGFHRGAVF
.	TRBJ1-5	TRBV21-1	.	TGTGCCAGCAGCTTCGACAGGAATAGCAATCAGCCCCAGCATTTT	CASSFDRNSNQPQHF
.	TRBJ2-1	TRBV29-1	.	TGCAGCGTGGAGCCCCTAGGCAATGAGCAGTTCTTC	CSVEPLGNEQFF
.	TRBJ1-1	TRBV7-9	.	TGTGCCAGCAGACCTGACAGGTATAACACTGAAGCTTTCTTT	CASRPDRYNTEAFF
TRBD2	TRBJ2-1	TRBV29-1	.	TGCAGCGTTACTAGCGGGGGGTGGAATGAGCAGTTCTTC	CSVTSGGWNEQFF